The 14 T cell receptor beta chains reported below all come from one sample, sequenced in a study of cytomegalovirus exposure and HLA in healthy donors. PCR employed 60 Vbeta and 13 Jbeta primers. Measured with immunoSEQ multiplex PCR; TCRdb has only the in-frame clones, and not every one. The table records roughly 100,000 clones, around four fifths of them present only once. Material: PBMCs. Receptors were obtained from a female donor in good health and CMV-seropositive.

The genes are TRBV4-1 and TRBJ2-5; D is possibly TRBD2 (5 bases). TRBJ2-7 matches the DNA end more closely, so the J call is doubtful. Looked up from germline, CDR1 is MGHRA and CDR2 is YSYEKL. This CDR3 spans 14 amino acids. CDR3 nucleotide sequence: TGCGCCAGCAGCCAAGCGGGGAGTGACTACGAGCAGTACTTC. Its protein product is CASSQAGSDYEQYF.

This clone was seen just once. The chain employs TRBV27 and TRBJ2-7; D perhaps matches TRBD1 (6 bases). The V gene lost 7 bases and the J gene lost 2 bases, with 21 bases spanning the gap. CDR1 MNHEY and CDR2 SMNVEV come from the germline V gene (reference sequence). This CDR3 contains 16 residues. CDR3 amino acids: CASKALGTIKTYEQYF. CDR3 coding DNA: TGTGCCAGCAAGGCCCTAGGGACAATAAAAACCTACGAGCAGTACTTC.

As concerns this clone: The same CDR3 is also encoded by other DNA sequences in this sample. The chain uses TRBV19 and TRBJ1-2, with 10 bases fitting TRBD1. V was clipped by 7 bases and J by 8 bases; unmatched bases: 13. Per the germline V gene, CDR1 is LNHDA and CDR2 is SQIVND (reference sequence). The CDR3 extends over 15 amino acids. The CDR3 sequence is CASTETGTGVGGYTF. The CDR3 DNA follows: TGTGCCAGTACCGAAACCGGGACAGGGGTCGGCGGCTACACCTTC.

This chain joins TRBV19 and TRBJ1-1; perhaps TRBD1 as D (6 bases). V lost 11 bases and J lost 6, with 10 bases in between. This CDR3 spans 10 amino acids. CDR1 and CDR2 from the germline V gene are LNHDA and SQIVND (reference sequence). In DNA, the CDR3 is TGTGCCGTGGGGGCGTCTGAAGCTTTCTTT. Residues: CAVGASEAFF.

The gene calls are TRBV6-5 and TRBJ1-6; the D is unclear. The CDR3 spans 15 residues. V was pared by 1 base and J by 6 bases, with 10 bases between. In germline, CDR1 is MNHEY, CDR2 SVGAGI. The CDR3 sequence: CASSYFGQANSPLHF. The CDR3 DNA is TGTGCCAGCAGTTACTTTGGGCAGGCTAATTCACCCCTCCACTTT.

The V and J genes are TRBV5-6 and TRBJ2-3, with 13 nucleotides matching TRBD2. Germline assignment: CDR1 SGHDT and CDR2 YYEEEE. With 0 bases clipped from V and 6 bases from J, the junction kept 7 bases outside the gene matches. There are 17 residues in the CDR3. The DNA of the CDR3 is TGTGCCAGCAGCTTGGTTGAACTAGCGGGGGGGCCCGATACGCAGTATTTT. Amino acid sequence: CASSLVELAGGPDTQYF.

There are a few counts of this clone. The chain is built from TRBV5-1 and TRBJ2-3; 8 bases are shared with TRBD1. The junction had 12 bases not matched to a gene; V was cut back by 3 bases and J by 6 bases. Germline-derived CDR1 and CDR2 are SGHRS and YFSETQ. The CDR3 is made up of 16 amino acids. The CDR3 DNA reads TGCGCCAGCAGCTCACAGGGGGGCCTTTTCGCGGATACGCAGTATTTT. Its protein is CASSSQGGLFADTQYF.

The CDR3 here is CASSQDLTNFIGTDTQYF. The CDR3 region has the DNA TGCGCCAGCAGCCAAGATTTAACTAATTTTATAGGCACAGATACGCAGTATTTT. The chain is built from TRBV4-1 and TRBJ2-3; D unclear. This CDR3 spans 18 amino acids. Deletions cut 0 bases from V and 1 base from J, with 17 bases between. Per the germline V gene, CDR1 is MGHRA and CDR2 is YSYEKL.

In this sample, this clone turned up once. The chain is built from TRBV5-1 and TRBJ2-1; 13 bases line up with TRBD2. The CDR3 length is 17 residues. J gave up 6 bases and V 0 bases, and 6 bases lay outside the gene matches. Germline V gene sequence: CDR1 SGHRS, CDR2 YFSETQ. The CDR3 loop reads CASSLAGLAGEANEQFF. The CDR3 DNA is TGCGCCAGCAGCTTGGCCGGACTAGCGGGAGAGGCCAATGAGCAGTTCTTC.

V usage is TRBV19 and J usage is TRBJ1-3; D call uncertain. Trimming stripped 0 bases from V and 3 bases from J, with 9 bases between. The V gene's germline CDR1 is LNHDA and CDR2 SQIVND (reference sequence). The CDR3 covers 15 residues. CDR3 DNA: TGTGCCAGTAGTATAGAGGGCTTCATTGGAAACACCATATATTTT. Protein: CASSIEGFIGNTIYF.

This clone was counted once. This chain links TRBV7-5 with TRBJ2-5; the table gives TRBD2 as D, unverified against the DNA. The closer fit of TRBJ2-7 to the DNA end suggests the J call may be wrong. TRBV7-5 is a recognized pseudogene. The CDR3 has 16 amino acids. CDR3 sequence reads: CVRSLGLAGVPYEQYF. As DNA, the CDR3 is TGTGTCAGAAGCTTGGGACTAGCGGGGGTCCCGTACGAGCAGTACTTC.

J is TRBJ2-1 and V is TRBV12-2; TRBD1, as called in the table, went unchecked against the DNA. TRBV12-2 is designated a pseudogene. The length of the CDR3 is 16 residues. This CDR3 is CASRLSGLSLWNEQFF. The CDR3 bases are TGTGCAAGTCGCTTGTCAGGGCTGAGCCTGTGGAATGAGCAGTTCTTC.

The chain is built from TRBV28 and TRBJ2-7; weak D call: TRBD2 (5 bases). The CDR3 extends over 14 amino acids. Looked up from germline, CDR1 is MDHEN and CDR2 is SYDVKM. Trimming removed 7 bases from V and 7 bases from J, with 20 bases in between. As DNA, the CDR3 is TGTGCCAGCAACAAAATTCCCCGGGAAGGTGAGCAGTACTTC. Its protein product is CASNKIPREGEQYF. Supplemented by reference TRBV28 and TRBJ2-7, the full variable domain reads DVKVTQSSRYLVKRTGEKVFLECVQDMDHENMFWYRQDPGLGLRLIYFSYDVKMKEKGDIPEGYSVSREKKERFSLILESASTNQTSMYLCASNKIPREGEQYFGPGTRLTVT.

The V call is TRBV29-1, the J call TRBJ2-7; D may be TRBD1 (6 bases). This CDR3 has 12 residues. The germline CDR1 and CDR2 sequences are SQVTM and ANQGSEA. V lost 7 bases and J lost 8, with 18 bases in between. The chain's CDR3 is CSGSDSRTKQYF. In DNA form, the CDR3 reads TGCAGCGGATCGGACAGCCGTACGAAGCAGTACTTC.